The 29 T cell receptor beta chains reported below all come from one sample, sequenced in a study of T cell responses to AZD1222 COVID-19 vaccine. Sequencing was performed with immunoSEQ multiplex PCR; in TCRdb, only in-frame clones are kept and a portion is missing. Of about 86,000 clones detected, about nine tenths appear once; the ten largest clones hold about 2.2%. The source material was peripheral blood, sampled on day 0 of AZD1222 vaccination. These receptors originate from an adult in good health.

The chain recombines TRBV28 with TRBJ1-2; D is unclear. Germline CDR1 is MDHEN and CDR2 is SYDVKM. The length of the CDR3 is 12 residues. Trimming left V 7 bases short and J 3 bases short, with 9 bases between. The CDR3 region has the DNA TGTGCCAGCACCGCCTCCCACTATGGCTACACCTTC. Its protein product is CASTASHYGYTF.

This chain connects TRBV18 to TRBJ2-5; D gene unclear. CDR3 size: 14 residues. The V end was cut by 1 base, the J end by 1 base, with 7 bases between. Germline V lookup: CDR1 KGHSH, CDR2 LQKENI. CDR3 DNA sequence: TGTGCCAGCTCACCACGGCAGACCCAAGAGACCCAGTACTTC. Translating it yields CASSPRQTQETQYF.

CDR3 bases: TGTGCCAGCAGCTTAGATCTAGGTGAACTGAACACTGAAGCTTTCTTT. Translated: CASSLDLGELNTEAFF. V is TRBV7-9 and J is TRBJ1-1, with D unclear. Deletions cut 1 base from V and 0 bases from J, with 12 bases between. Per germline, CDR1 SEHNR and CDR2 FQNEAQ (reference sequence). CDR3 size: 16 residues.

The rearrangement links TRBV19 to TRBJ2-5; D assignment may be TRBD1 or TRBD2 (5 bases each). This CDR3 has 14 residues. V gave up 9 bases and J gave up 1 base, with 15 bases separating them. Germline V gene lookup returns CDR1 LNHDA and CDR2 SQIVND (reference sequence). The chain's CDR3 is CASNTGTVQETQYF. CDR3 DNA: TGTGCCAGCAATACCGGGACGGTCCAAGAGACCCAGTACTTC.

The chain joins TRBV5-1 to TRBJ1-6; TRBD1 is a possible D gene (5 bases). Trimming removed 4 bases from V and 2 bases from J, with 10 bases in between. CDR1 SGHRS and CDR2 YFSETQ come from the germline V gene. This CDR3 is 15 amino acids long. For the CDR3, the DNA is TGCGCCAGCAGCACGGGGACGGCCTATAATTCACCCCTCCACTTT. Its translation: CASSTGTAYNSPLHF. The variable domain in full, with the rest retrieved from reference TRBV5-1 and TRBJ1-6, is KAGVTQTPRYLIKTRGQQVTLSCSPISGHRSVSWYQQTPGQGLQFLFEYFSETQRNKGNFPGRFSGRQFSNSRSEMNVSTLELGDSALYLCASSTGTAYNSPLHFGNGTRLTVT.

V is TRBV5-4 and J is TRBJ1-2, with D perhaps TRBD1 (6 bases). Deletions cut 3 bases from V and 5 bases from J, with 11 bases between. Germline V gene lookup returns CDR1 SGHNT and CDR2 YYREEE (reference sequence). The CDR3 is made up of 13 amino acids. CDR3 residues: CASSSRGAYGYTF. CDR3 sequence (DNA): TGTGCCAGCAGCTCCAGGGGTGCGTATGGCTACACCTTC. The entire variable domain, with the rest obtained from reference TRBV5-4 and TRBJ1-2, is as follows: ETGVTQSPTHLIKTRGQQVTLRCSSQSGHNTVSWYQQALGQGPQFIFQYYREEENGRGNFPPRFSGLQFPNYSSELNVNALELDDSALYLCASSSRGAYGYTFGSGTRLTVV.

The V and J genes are TRBV11-3 and TRBJ1-6; 7 positions agree with TRBD1. Trimming removed 2 bases from V and 0 bases from J; junction bases left unmatched: 7. Germline CDR1 reads SGHNT; CDR2 reads YENEEA. The CDR3 is 18 amino acids. The CDR3 loop is CASSLSPGDSSYNSPLHF. In DNA form, the CDR3 reads TGTGCCAGCAGCTTAAGCCCCGGGGACAGCTCCTATAATTCACCCCTCCACTTT.

The chain is built from TRBV12-5 and TRBJ2-1; 7 bases are shared with TRBD2. V lost 0 bases to trimming and J lost 5 bases; unmatched junction nucleotides: 7. This CDR3 has 16 amino acids. Germline loops: CDR1 LGHNT, CDR2 FRNRAP. Written as DNA, the CDR3 is TGTGCTAGTGGTTTGGTAGCGGGGAACCTCCACAATGAGCAGTTCTTC. Its translation is CASGLVAGNLHNEQFF.

The chain uses TRBV30 and TRBJ1-1, with D hard to call. The V gene's germline CDR1 is GTSNPN and CDR2 SVGIG (reference sequence). Trimming pared 2 bases from V and 1 base from J, leaving 8 bases between. There are 13 residues in the CDR3. Written as DNA, the CDR3 is TGTGCCTGGAGTATACCGAAGAACACTGAAGCTTTCTTT. As protein: CAWSIPKNTEAFF.

CDR3 DNA: TGTGCTAGTGGTTTGGTAGTGGGCAGTCGGATCCACGAGCAGTACTTC. It translates to CASGLVVGSRIHEQYF. This sequence joins TRBV12-5 and TRBJ2-7; D is unclear. Trimming pared 0 bases from V and 5 bases from J, leaving 17 bases between. The CDR3 is 16 amino acids. CDR1 is LGHNT, CDR2 FRNRAP, per germline. The full variable domain, its missing parts supplied by reference TRBV12-5 and TRBJ2-7, is DARVTQTPRHKVTEMGQEVTMRCQPILGHNTVFWYRQTMMQGLELLAYFRNRAPLDDSGMPKDRFSAEMPDATLATLKIQPSEPRDSAVYFCASGLVVGSRIHEQYFGPGTRLTVT.

The V call is TRBV6-5, the J call TRBJ2-3; no definite D call. Germline CDR1 MNHEY, CDR2 SVGAGI. The CDR3 covers 13 residues. The V gene lost 4 bases and the J gene lost 2 bases, with 7 bases spanning the gap. CDR3 sequence: CASSSDITDTQYF. In DNA form, the CDR3 reads TGTGCCAGCAGTTCCGACATCACAGATACGCAGTATTTT.

The chain uses TRBV6-5 and TRBJ1-2; 7 bases map to TRBD1. CDR1 is MNHEY and CDR2 is SVGAGI in the germline V gene. CDR3 length equals 13 residues. J gave up 7 bases and V 5 bases, and 7 bases lay outside the gene matches. The CDR3 spells CASSTTGRSGYTF. In DNA form, the CDR3 reads TGTGCCAGCAGTACGACAGGGCGGAGTGGCTACACCTTC.

This sequence joins TRBV4-3 and TRBJ2-4; perhaps D is TRBD1 or TRBD2 (6 bases each). V gave up 3 bases and J gave up 1 base, with 22 bases separating them. The germline CDR1 and CDR2 sequences are LGHNA and YSLEER. The CDR3 is 19 amino acids. The CDR3 region has the DNA TGCGCCAGCAGCCAGATTTTAGAGGGGGGCGCGAGGGCCAAAAACATTCAGTACTTC. Its translation: CASSQILEGGARAKNIQYF.

This chain connects TRBV2 to TRBJ1-2; unclear D gene. Trimming took 5 bases from V and 12 from J, leaving 13 bases between them. This CDR3 contains 11 residues. The germline CDR1 and CDR2 sequences are SNHLY and FYNNEI. CDR3 residues: CASSSRALNTF. DNA of the CDR3: TGTGCCAGCAGTTCTCGGGCTTTAAACACCTTC. Complete variable domain (other parts from reference TRBV2 and TRBJ1-2): EPEVTQTPSHQVTQMGQEVILRCVPISNHLYFYWYRQILGQKVEFLVSFYNNEISEKSEIFDDQFSVERPDGSNFTLKIRSTKLEDSAMYFCASSSRALNTFGSGTRLTVV.

The count of this clone is one. This chain connects TRBV20-1 to TRBJ1-5, with D perhaps TRBD1 (6 bases). Trimming took 4 bases from V and 1 from J, leaving 14 bases between them. There are 15 residues in the CDR3. Germline V gene data show CDR1 as DFQATT and CDR2 as SNEGSKA (reference sequence). The CDR3 sequence: CSATEGTPSNQPQHF. CDR3 sequence (DNA): TGCAGTGCTACTGAGGGGACACCAAGCAATCAGCCCCAGCATTTT.

The chain joins TRBV9 to TRBJ2-1, with 12 bases fitting TRBD2. Germline V gives CDR1 SGDLS, CDR2 YYNGEE. Trimming took 3 bases from V and 3 from J; bases not matched to a gene: 1. The CDR3 consists of 15 residues. The DNA of the CDR3 is TGTGCCAGCAGCGGGACTAGCGGGATCTACAATGAGCAGTTCTTC. Residues: CASSGTSGIYNEQFF.

This sequence joins TRBV5-1 and TRBJ2-1; TRBD2 might be the D (6 bases). The germline V gene has CDR1 SGHRS and CDR2 YFSETQ. The CDR3 length is 14 residues. The V end lost 6 bases, the J end lost 3 bases, and 13 bases lay between the germline ends. The CDR3 loop reads CASTLAINYNEQFF. For the CDR3, the DNA is TGCGCCAGCACCCTAGCGATCAACTACAATGAGCAGTTCTTC.

The chain carries TRBV6-5 and TRBJ2-3, with 9 positions matching TRBD2. This CDR3 is built from 16 residues. CDR1 MNHEY and CDR2 SVGAGI come from the germline V gene. Germline trimming cut 2 bases from V and 0 bases from J; bases unmatched to any gene: 3. DNA of the CDR3: TGTGCCAGCAGTTACGAAACTAGCGGGAGCACAGATACGCAGTATTTT. This encodes CASSYETSGSTDTQYF.

The chain combines TRBV3-1 (or the pseudogene TRBV3-2) with TRBJ2-2, with TRBD2 as a possible D gene (6 bases). CDR1 and CDR2 from the germline V gene are LGHDT and YNNKEL (reference sequence). V was clipped by 4 bases and J by 0 bases, with 6 bases between them. The CDR3 covers 14 residues. CDR3: CASSPGANTGELFF. The CDR3 bases are TGTGCCAGCAGCCCGGGGGCGAACACCGGGGAGCTGTTTTTT.

The chain has TRBV2 and TRBJ2-1, with D perhaps matching TRBD2 (6 bases). The CDR3 runs to 15 residues. CDR1 is SNHLY and CDR2 is FYNNEI in the germline V gene. V lost 6 bases and J lost 0, with 12 bases in between. The chain's CDR3 is CASRTTSSSYNEQFF. CDR3 nucleotides: TGTGCCAGCAGGACGACTAGTAGCTCCTACAATGAGCAGTTCTTC.

This chain joins TRBV2 and TRBJ2-5, with D tentatively TRBD2 (7 bases). The CDR3 has 13 residues. V was cut by 5 bases and J by 3 bases, with 10 bases left in between. Germline CDR1 is SNHLY and CDR2 is FYNNEI. CDR3 region: CASSRGAEETQYF. CDR3 in DNA: TGTGCCAGCAGTCGGGGGGCGGAAGAGACCCAGTACTTC.

The chain combines TRBV7-2 with TRBJ2-7; D not certain. There are 11 residues in the CDR3. Trimming stripped 5 bases from V and 4 bases from J, with 6 bases between. From germline, CDR1 is SGHTA and CDR2 FQGNSA. The CDR3 DNA follows: TGTGCCAGCAGCGAAAAATACGAGCAGTACTTC. Its translation: CASSEKYEQYF. Supplemented by reference TRBV7-2 and TRBJ2-7, the full variable domain reads GAGVSQSPSNKVTEKGKDVELRCDPISGHTALYWYRQSLGQGLEFLIYFQGNSAPDKSGLPSDRFSAERTGGSVSTLTIQRTQQEDSAVYLCASSEKYEQYFGPGTRLTVT.

The CDR3 protein is CASSSGSNQPQHF. The CDR3 DNA sequence: TGTGCCAGCAGCTCGGGTAGCAATCAGCCCCAGCATTTT. V is TRBV6-2 or TRBV6-3 and J is TRBJ1-5, with no clear D. The CDR3 extends over 13 amino acids. Per the germline V gene, CDR1 is MNHEY and CDR2 is SVGEGT. Between the trimmed V and J ends, which lost 6 bases and 0 bases, there was a span of 6 bases.

Here the CDR3 DNA reads TGTGCCAGCAGCGTAGCTACGGGGGGCCCAGACAATGAGCAGTTCTTC. This translates into CASSVATGGPDNEQFF. The J gene is TRBJ2-1, the V gene TRBV9, with D tentatively TRBD2 (7 bases). The CDR3 runs to 16 residues. The V gene lost 0 bases and the J gene lost 5 bases, with 15 bases spanning the gap. Germline lookup yields CDR1 SGDLS and CDR2 YYNGEE.

The rearrangement links TRBV6-1 to TRBJ1-1, with TRBD1 identical over 8 bases. The CDR3 is 15 residues long. Trimming at V came to 5 bases and at J to 2 bases, leaving 7 bases not matched to a gene. Germline V gene sequence: CDR1 MNHNS, CDR2 SASEGT. CDR3 amino acids: CASSSPTGANTEAFF. DNA of the CDR3: TGTGCCAGCAGTTCTCCGACAGGGGCAAACACTGAAGCTTTCTTT.

The gene calls are TRBV5-4 and TRBJ1-1; D ambiguous. Trimming took 3 bases from V and 6 from J, leaving 12 bases between them. Germline V gene data show CDR1 as SGHNT and CDR2 as YYREEE (reference sequence). The CDR3 covers 13 residues. CDR3 protein: CASSSIPSAEAFF. CDR3 DNA sequence: TGTGCCAGCAGCTCAATCCCCAGTGCTGAAGCTTTCTTT.

The chain couples TRBV7-2 to TRBJ1-3; no firm D call. CDR3 length equals 16 residues. V lost 5 bases, J lost 0 bases, and 14 bases lay in between. CDR1 is SGHTA, CDR2 FQGNSA, per germline. CDR3 nucleotides: TGTGCCAGCAGCATCGGTTGGGCCCCCTCTGGAAACACCATATATTTT. It specifies CASSIGWAPSGNTIYF.

In this sample, this clone turned up once. The gene calls are TRBV3-1 (or the pseudogene TRBV3-2) and TRBJ1-2; TRBD1 matches 8 bases. After removal of 3 bases from V and 3 bases from J, the junction contained 3 bases not matched to a gene. Germline V gene sequence: CDR1 LGHDT, CDR2 YNNKEL (reference sequence). CDR3 size: 14 residues. The CDR3 nucleotides are TGTGCCAGCAGCCACGACAGGGGCGACTATGGCTACACCTTC. Translating it yields CASSHDRGDYGYTF.

The rearrangement links TRBV5-1 to TRBJ2-4; possible D gene TRBD1, 6 bases. The V gene's germline CDR1 is SGHRS and CDR2 YFSETQ. The CDR3 covers 13 residues. V gave up 4 bases and J gave up 5 bases, with 10 bases separating them. The CDR3 DNA is TGCGCCAGCAGCGAGGGGGTGGAAAACATTCAGTACTTC. Translated, it gives CASSEGVENIQYF. The variable domain in full, completed from reference TRBV5-1 and TRBJ2-4, reads KAGVTQTPRYLIKTRGQQVTLSCSPISGHRSVSWYQQTPGQGLQFLFEYFSETQRNKGNFPGRFSGRQFSNSRSEMNVSTLELGDSALYLCASSEGVENIQYFGAGTRLSVL.